The 11 T cell receptor beta chains in this list originate from one sample, sequenced in a study of early T cells in non-severe SARS-CoV-2 infection (TCRdb year 2021). To prepare the library, 5' RACE was applied. Sequenced on a NextSeq 500. Using fastp trimming at Q25 and MiXCR clonotype assembly, TCRdb reanalyzed the public sequencing data and kept in-frame beta chains. All rows with the same CDR3 protein become a single entry with the most common DNA and genes. This sample comprises approximately 67,000 distinct CDR3 sequences, approximately 10% of them detected only once. The ten largest clones take up less than 5% of the sample. The sequencing input was whole blood. The source of these receptors is an adult who was a healthcare worker with PCR-confirmed SARS-CoV-2 infection or an uninfected control (not recorded which).

This clonotype was found many times. The rearrangement uses TRBV4-1 and TRBJ1-1; D might be TRBD1 (5 bases). CDR3 length: 20 amino acids. Looked up from germline, CDR1 is MGHRA and CDR2 is YSYEKL. Trimming took 4 bases from V and 1 from J, leaving 28 bases between them. The CDR3 spells CASSPSSSWGSAPGNTEAFF. CDR3 nucleotides: TGCGCCAGCAGCCCTTCATCATCCTGGGGGTCGGCCCCTGGGAACACTGAAGCTTTCTTT.

The genes are TRBV20-1 and TRBJ1-2, with TRBD1 identical over 8 bases. V was clipped by 6 bases and J by 8 bases; unmatched bases: 14. CDR3 length equals 14 residues. CDR1 and CDR2 from the germline V gene are DFQATT and SNEGSKA (reference sequence). The CDR3 DNA reads as TGCAGTGCGCACACCGACAGGGGCGCAGGAGGCTACACCTTC. This encodes CSAHTDRGAGGYTF.

This clonotype has a count of ten or more. The gene calls are TRBV2 and TRBJ1-1; D might be TRBD1 (5 bases). CDR3 length: 12 residues. The germline V and J ends were trimmed by 6 bases and 5 bases, with 10 bases remaining between them. From germline, CDR1 is SNHLY and CDR2 FYNNEI. The CDR3 DNA follows: TGTGCCAGCAGGAGGGAGGGGACTGAAGCTTTCTTT. Translation: CASRREGTEAFF.

This clonotype was seen ten or more times. The V and J genes are TRBV7-2 and TRBJ2-7, with D perhaps matching TRBD1 (5 bases). This CDR3 comprises 12 residues. CDR1 SGHTA and CDR2 FQGNSA come from the germline V gene. The V gene lost 4 bases and the J gene lost 7 bases, with 11 bases spanning the gap. This CDR3 is CASSWGLLEQYF. The CDR3 bases are TGTGCCAGCAGCTGGGGCCTTTTGGAGCAGTACTTC.

The chain joins TRBV7-8 to TRBJ2-3, with TRBD2 matching 7 bases. CDR1 SGHVS and CDR2 FQNEAQ come from the germline V gene. The CDR3 contains 14 residues. The trim removed 5 bases at V and 2 bases at J, leaving 4 bases unmatched. The CDR3 nucleotides are TGTGCCAGCAGCCCCCGACTAGCCACAGATACGCAGTATTTT. Translating it yields CASSPRLATDTQYF.

The chain is built from TRBV29-1 and TRBJ1-2; D is ambiguous. The germline gives CDR1 SQVTM, CDR2 ANQGSEA. This CDR3 is 12 amino acids long. V was cut by 6 bases and J by 2 bases, with 10 bases left in between. The CDR3 DNA reads as TGCAGCGTCCGCCCGGACAACTATGGCTACACCTTC. It translates to CSVRPDNYGYTF.

This clonotype was seen only a few times. The chain recombines TRBV6-5 with TRBJ2-5, with unresolved D. This CDR3 has 14 amino acids. The V and J ends lost 2 bases and 5 bases respectively, with 12 bases between them. The germline V gene encodes CDR1 MNHEY and CDR2 SVGAGI. The CDR3: CASSYGRQLETQYF. The CDR3 coding sequence is TGTGCCAGCAGTTACGGGCGGCAGCTGGAGACCCAGTACTTC.

This clonotype was counted between two and nine times. The CDR3 spells CSARGTSPSVVDTIYF. The CDR3, as DNA: TGCAGTGCTAGAGGGACATCTCCTTCTGTCGTCGACACCATATATTTT. The chain recombines TRBV20-1 with TRBJ1-3; a weak D match, TRBD1 (5 bases). V was cut by 1 base and J by 8 bases, with 21 bases left in between. This CDR3 region has 16 residues. The V gene's germline CDR1 is DFQATT and CDR2 SNEGSKA (reference sequence).

The chain links TRBV6-5 to TRBJ2-3; D uncertain. Trimming took off 2 bases at V and 1 base at J, with 4 bases between the two ends. Germline CDR1 is MNHEY and CDR2 is SVGAGI. The CDR3 sequence is 13 residues long. The CDR3 is CASSYQGTDTQYF. CDR3 coding DNA: TGTGCCAGCAGTTACCAAGGCACAGATACGCAGTATTTT.

The J gene is TRBJ2-1, the V gene TRBV19; D remains unclear. CDR3 size: 15 residues. Germline V CDR1 and CDR2: LNHDA, SQIVND (reference sequence). V was trimmed by 1 base and J by 6 bases, leaving 13 bases between them. The CDR3 DNA reads TGTGCCAGTAGTATAGGTTTGGGTCTCCCCAATGAGCAGTTCTTC. This translates into CASSIGLGLPNEQFF.

This clonotype was counted at least ten times. The chain couples TRBV6-5 to TRBJ1-2; no clear D. Trimming removed 0 bases from V and 8 bases from J, with 10 bases in between. Looked up from germline, CDR1 is MNHEY and CDR2 is SVGAGI. This CDR3 has 13 amino acids. Here the CDR3 DNA reads TGTGCCAGCAGTTACTCGAGACAAGTCGGCTACACCTTC. Protein: CASSYSRQVGYTF.